Listed below are T cell receptor beta chains from one sample, sequenced in a study of T cell responses to AZD1222 COVID-19 vaccine. Profiled with immunoSEQ multiplex PCR; TCRdb holds only in-frame clones, not every one. In the table there are 95,000 to 100,000 clones, more than 75% of which are singletons. The specimen comprised peripheral blood, sampled 28 days after the second AZD1222 dose. These receptors all come from an adult who received the AZD1222 COVID-19 vaccine. Each CDR3 is given with its conserved first and last residue. A D gene is named only where the DNA matches it firmly. The size entry is marked missing in some rows and otherwise reads once, few, many or a size class.

v_gene	j_gene	d_gene	abundance	CDR3nt	CDR3aa
TRBV28	TRBJ2-7	-	once	TGTGCCAGCAGGGGGACTCTTTACTACGAGCAGTACTTC	CASRGTLYYEQYF
TRBV4-2	TRBJ1-1	-	-	TGTGCCAGCAGCCAAGGTGATACACTTCAAACTGAAGCTTTCTTT	CASSQGDTLQTEAFF
TRBV5-5	TRBJ2-5	-	-	TGTGCCAGCAGCTTGGAAGGGACAGAGACCCAGTACTTC	CASSLEGTETQYF
TRBV2	TRBJ2-1	-	-	TGTGCCAGCAGAGAGAGGGGGGGCAATGAGCAGTTCTTC	CASRERGGNEQFF
TRBV30	TRBJ1-1	TRBD1	-	TGTGCCTGGAGGGCTTGGACAGGGGGCACTGAAGCTTTCTTT	CAWRAWTGGTEAFF
TRBV12-3/TRBV12-4	TRBJ2-3	-	once	TGTGCCAGCAGACGGACTAGCACAGATACGCAGTATTTT	CASRRTSTDTQYF
TRBV5-6	TRBJ1-1	TRBD1	few	TGTGCCAGCAGCTTTAATACAGGGGGTCCTAAGGGCACTGAAGCTTTCTTT	CASSFNTGGPKGTEAFF
TRBV5-3	TRBJ2-1	-	-	TGTGCCAGAAGCTTGGCTAGACCAATCCACAATGAGCAGTTCTTC	CARSLARPIHNEQFF
TRBV6-5	TRBJ2-7	TRBD1	-	TGTGCCAGCAGTTACTCGTCTGGGACAGGCGGCGAGCAGTACTTC	CASSYSSGTGGEQYF
TRBV7-9	TRBJ1-2	TRBD1	-	TGTGCCAGCAGCTCGTGGGACAGGGTATATGGCTACACCTTC	CASSSWDRVYGYTF
TRBV27	TRBJ2-5	-	-	TGTGCCAGCAGTAGAACCTCCGGGACACAACAAGAGACCCAGTACTTC	CASSRTSGTQQETQYF
TRBV19	TRBJ2-7	-	-	TGTGCCAGTAGTATCTCGGGGCCGGCCTACGAGCAGTACTTC	CASSISGPAYEQYF
TRBV24-1	TRBJ2-2	-	-	TGTGCCACCGCCGCGGGGGAGGGGGCCGTCGGGGAGCTGTTTTTT	CATAAGEGAVGELFF
TRBV2	TRBJ1-6	-	-	TGTGCCAGCAGTGAAAGGGCTGGGGAGAATAATTCACCCCTCCACTTT	CASSERAGENNSPLHF
TRBV6-2/TRBV6-3	TRBJ1-5	TRBD1	-	TGTGCCAGCAGTTACCGAGACAGGGGGCAGCCCCAGCATTTT	CASSYRDRGQPQHF
TRBV27	TRBJ1-6	TRBD1	few	TGTGCCAGCAGTTCCCTAACAGGGGGCAAGAATTCACCCCTCCACTTT	CASSSLTGGKNSPLHF
TRBV11-2	TRBJ1-2	-	-	TGTGCCAGCAGCTTAGGTATAGGGTGGAACTATGGCTACACCTTC	CASSLGIGWNYGYTF
TRBV6-5	TRBJ2-7	-	-	TGTGCCAGCAGCCTACGGGACACAGCGCCCTACGAGCAGTACTTC	CASSLRDTAPYEQYF
TRBV25-1	TRBJ1-2	-	-	TGTGCCAGCAGTGAAAGTTACTATGGCTACACCTTC	CASSESYYGYTF
TRBV2	TRBJ2-2	-	-	TGTGCCAGCAGTGAACAGTGGGGCACCGGGGAGCTGTTTTTT	CASSEQWGTGELFF
TRBV30	TRBJ2-6	-	-	TGTGCCTGGACTCAACCCCACCTCTCTGGGGCCAACGTCCTGACTTTC	CAWTQPHLSGANVLTF
TRBV24-1	TRBJ1-6	-	-	TGTGCCACCAGTGATCCCGGGGAGAGTTCACCCCTCCACTTT	CATSDPGESSPLHF
TRBV27	TRBJ2-3	-	-	TGTGCCAGCCATGCGTGGGGTGGGCGGCTCACAGATACGCAGTATTTT	CASHAWGGRLTDTQYF
TRBV19	TRBJ1-4	TRBD1	-	TGTGCCAGTAGGGACAGGGGGAGAAATGAAAAACTGTTTTTT	CASRDRGRNEKLFF
TRBV7-6	TRBJ2-2	TRBD1	-	TGTGCCAGCAGCTCCCGGACAGGGCAGTTCGCGAACACCGGGGAGCTGTTTTTT	CASSSRTGQFANTGELFF
TRBV4-1	TRBJ2-3	-	-	TGCGCCAGCAGCCAAGTCCGTCCGTCAGGGGGCACAGATACGCAGTATTTT	CASSQVRPSGGTDTQYF
TRBV24-1	TRBJ2-5	TRBD1	-	TGTGCCACCAGTGATGCCTACAGGGGGTTAGGAGAGACCCAGTACTTC	CATSDAYRGLGETQYF
TRBV28	TRBJ1-2	-	-	TGTGCCAGCAGTTTATTCCGGGGGGCGCTCTACACCTTC	CASSLFRGALYTF
TRBV19	TRBJ1-6	-	-	TGTGCCAGTAGTATCCGAGGATCACCCCTCCACTTT	CASSIRGSPLHF
TRBV27	TRBJ2-7	TRBD1	-	TGTGCCAGCAGTTCCTCCCAGGGGGTGGAGGAGCAGTACTTC	CASSSSQGVEEQYF
TRBV27	TRBJ2-1	TRBD1	-	TGTGCCAGCAGTCGAAAGACAGGGGTTATAGGGGAGCAGTTCTTC	CASSRKTGVIGEQFF
TRBV11-3	TRBJ2-1	TRBD2	-	TGTGCCAGCAGCGTGTCGGGACTAGCGGGTATCAATGAGCAGTTCTTC	CASSVSGLAGINEQFF
TRBV5-5	TRBJ2-5	-	-	TGTGCCAGCAGCCCAACCCCCACAGGTGCCGAGACCCAGTACTTC	CASSPTPTGAETQYF
TRBV9	TRBJ2-3	TRBD2	-	TGTGCCAGCAGCGTAGGCGGGGGGGCCGTAGATACGCAGTATTTT	CASSVGGGAVDTQYF
TRBV5-1	TRBJ2-5	-	-	TGCGCCAGCACCCCGCTTGGGTCTAGCGTTGAGACCCAGTACTTC	CASTPLGSSVETQYF
TRBV18	TRBJ2-7	-	-	TGTGCCAGCTCACCGTACCAGGGGCCCTACGAGCAGTACTTC	CASSPYQGPYEQYF
TRBV5-6	TRBJ1-1	-	-	TGTGCCAGCAGCTTGGGGAGTACTGAAGCTTTCTTT	CASSLGSTEAFF
TRBV13	TRBJ2-1	-	once	TGTGCCAGCAGCTTAGAGGCTGCGAATGAGCAGTTCTTC	CASSLEAANEQFF
TRBV24-1	TRBJ2-1	-	-	TGTGCCACCAGTGATGGGACTTTTAGCTCCTACAATGAGCAGTTCTTC	CATSDGTFSSYNEQFF
TRBV9	TRBJ2-3	TRBD2	-	TGTGCCAGCAGCCCCCGGGAGGGCAGCACAGATACGCAGTATTTT	CASSPREGSTDTQYF
TRBV14	TRBJ2-3	TRBD2	once	TGTGCCAGCAGCCAAGGGTGGCGGGGGAGCACAGATACGCAGTATTTT	CASSQGWRGSTDTQYF
TRBV6-5	TRBJ2-5	TRBD1	once	TGTGCCAGCACCCTTGTCAGGGGGTTACAAGAGACCCAGTACTTC	CASTLVRGLQETQYF
TRBV5-1	TRBJ1-6	-	-	TGCGCCAGCAGTTTTGGACAGTTTAATTCACCCCTCCACTTT	CASSFGQFNSPLHF
TRBV6-5	TRBJ1-6	-	-	TGTGCCAGCAGTTATAGGTCAGGAAATTCACCCCTCCACTTT	CASSYRSGNSPLHF
TRBV2	TRBJ2-3	-	-	TGTGCCAGCAGTGAACAGAACACAGATACGCAGTATTTT	CASSEQNTDTQYF
TRBV15	TRBJ2-7	-	-	TGTGCCACCAGCTTCGGGGCTTCCTACGAGCAGTACTTC	CATSFGASYEQYF
TRBV30	TRBJ2-7	-	-	TGTGCCTGGAGTGCCCCGACTAGAGAGCAGTACTTC	CAWSAPTREQYF
TRBV9	TRBJ2-2	-	-	TGTGCCAGCAGCGTAGAGCCCACCGGGGAGCTGTTTTTT	CASSVEPTGELFF
TRBV19	TRBJ1-2	-	-	TGTGCCAGTAGTCCGCGTCTTCGAAACTATGGCTACACCTTC	CASSPRLRNYGYTF
TRBV21-1	TRBJ2-7	-	-	TGTGCCAGCAGCAAAAGGGGAAAGATGGGCTACGAGCAGTACTTC	CASSKRGKMGYEQYF
TRBV10-2	TRBJ2-3	TRBD2	-	TGCGCCAGCAGTGAGTCTGGACTAGCGGGAGGGCAGGGAGATACGCAGTATTTT	CASSESGLAGGQGDTQYF
TRBV9	TRBJ1-1	-	-	TGTGCCAGCAGCCCTGAGATGGATGATTTATTTGAGGGCACTGAAGCTTTCTTT	CASSPEMDDLFEGTEAFF
TRBV27	TRBJ2-2	-	-	TGTGCCAGCAAAGTTTCGGGGTACGGCACCGGGGAGCTGTTTTTT	CASKVSGYGTGELFF